The next 16 T cell receptor beta chains were all read from a single sample in a study of blood T cells in healthy people across ages. PCR was performed a second time for 7 to 11 cycles using a sample-barcoded 5' primer and a J-beta primer mix. TCRdb used MiXCR to reprocess the 5' RACE reads, holding one entry per CDR3 protein. Among roughly 900,000 distinct CDR3 sequences, roughly 26% were seen once, and the ten largest hold around 16%. Sequencing was done on a sample of blood. These receptors were collected from an elderly woman in good health.

This clonotype showed up many times. The V and J genes are TRBV25-1 and TRBJ1-2; D ambiguous. In germline, CDR1 is MGHDK, CDR2 SYGVNS. The CDR3 totals 12 residues. Trimming removed 1 base from V and 8 bases from J, with 8 bases in between. CDR3 in DNA: TGTGCCAGCAGTGAATGGAACAGCGGCTACACCTTC. As protein: CASSEWNSGYTF.

Comment on this clonotype: An end of the junction does not agree with germline; a read error may underlie this. The rearrangement joins TRBV7-2 to TRBJ2-3, with a weak D call TRBD2 (5 bases). CDR1 is SGHTA and CDR2 is FQGNSA in the germline V gene. This CDR3 contains 14 residues. As DNA, the CDR3 is TGTGCCAGCAGCTTCCGAGGGAACACAGATACGCGGTATTTT. It is translated as CASSFRGNTDTRYF.

In this sample, this clonotype turned up a few times. A clone one base away is much larger, so this may be a read error. The J gene is TRBJ2-3, the V gene TRBV4-3, with no clear D. Germline lookup yields CDR1 LGHNA and CDR2 YSLEER. The CDR3 extends over 14 amino acids. CDR3 sequence: CASNQRRPTDTQYF. CDR3 nucleotide sequence: TGCGCCAGCAACCAACGACGGCCCACAGATACGCAGTATTTT.

The chain uses TRBV20-1 and TRBJ2-7; 7 bases map to TRBD1. The length of the CDR3 is 14 residues. Germline V lookup: CDR1 DFQATT, CDR2 SNEGSKA (reference sequence). V shed 6 bases and J 3 bases; nucleotides not matched to a gene: 11. The CDR3 DNA sequence: TGCAGTGCCCAGCAAGGGGGCCCGTTCTACGAGCAGTACTTC. Protein product: CSAQQGGPFYEQYF.

This clonotype has just one count. This rearrangement joins TRBV2 to TRBJ1-6, with D unclear. V lost 7 bases and J 9 bases, leaving 10 bases between the germline ends. CDR3 length equals 12 residues. The V gene's germline CDR1 is SNHLY and CDR2 FYNNEI. The CDR3, as DNA: TGTGCCAGCATGGGGAATCTTTCACCCCTCCACTTT. Its protein product is CASMGNLSPLHF.

This rearrangement joins TRBV18 to TRBJ1-5; TRBD1 might be the D (5 bases). CDR3 length: 14 residues. V was pared by 3 bases and J by 4 bases, with 10 bases between. Germline CDR1 reads KGHSH; CDR2 reads LQKENI. Here the CDR3 DNA reads TGTGCCAGCTCACCTGCCAGGGATAATCAGCCCCAGCATTTT. Translated, it gives CASSPARDNQPQHF. Complete variable domain (other parts from reference TRBV18 and TRBJ1-5): NAGVMQNPRHLVRRRGQEARLRCSPMKGHSHVYWYRQLPEEGLKFMVYLQKENIIDESGMPKERFSAEFPKEGPSILRIQQVVRGDSAAYFCASSPARDNQPQHFGDGTRLSIL.

The sample holds a few counts of this clonotype. V and J are TRBV4-3 and TRBJ1-1; D unclear. Germline loops: CDR1 LGHNA, CDR2 YSLEER. V was trimmed by 0 bases and J by 6 bases, leaving 11 bases between them. The CDR3 length is 14 residues. The CDR3 loop reads CASSQEVGSAEAFF. In DNA form, the CDR3 reads TGCGCCAGCAGCCAAGAAGTGGGTTCCGCTGAAGCTTTCTTT.

This clonotype turned up a few times. The chain has TRBV28 and TRBJ2-7; tentative D call: TRBD2 (5 bases). This CDR3 has 15 amino acids. The V gene lost 5 bases and the J gene lost 5 bases, with 19 bases spanning the gap. Germline lookup yields CDR1 MDHEN and CDR2 SYDVKM. The chain's CDR3 is CASSPREGSLDEQYF. The DNA for the CDR3 is TGTGCCAGCAGTCCTCGAGAAGGGAGCTTGGACGAGCAGTACTTC.

With respect to this clonotype: A much more abundant neighbour one base away suggests this may be a read error. V is TRBV7-2 and J is TRBJ1-2; D is unresolved. The CDR3 consists of 15 residues. Between the trimmed V and J ends, which lost 8 bases and 4 bases, there was a span of 20 bases. Germline V gene data show CDR1 as SGHTA and CDR2 as FQGNSA. CDR3 region: CASGRSRSKGYGYTF. The CDR3 nucleotides read TGTGCCAGCGGCCGCAGTAGATCGAAGGGCTATGGCTACACCTTC.

This clonotype was detected only a few times. This rearrangement joins TRBV20-1 to TRBJ2-1, with TRBD2 matching over 9 bases. Germline trimming cut 1 base from V and 5 bases from J; bases unmatched to any gene: 6. The CDR3 covers 15 residues. The germline gives CDR1 DFQATT, CDR2 SNEGSKA (reference sequence). The CDR3 loop is CSARAERGAHNEQFF. DNA for the CDR3: TGCAGTGCTAGAGCTGAGCGGGGGGCTCACAATGAGCAGTTCTTC.

The V and J genes are TRBV2 and TRBJ1-2; no firm D call. The germline gives CDR1 SNHLY, CDR2 FYNNEI. CDR3 length equals 14 residues. Trimming pared 2 bases from V and 3 bases from J, leaving 10 bases between. CDR3 loop: CASSETVADYGYTF. The CDR3 DNA is TGTGCCAGCAGTGAAACGGTAGCAGACTATGGCTACACCTTC.

This chain joins TRBV18 and TRBJ2-3; no definite D call. The CDR3 loop spans 16 amino acids. Trimming removed 1 base from V and 0 bases from J, with 11 bases in between. Germline V lookup: CDR1 KGHSH, CDR2 LQKENI. CDR3 in DNA: TGTGCCAGCTCACCACTCCGGACGGACAGCACAGATACGCAGTATTTT. Amino acids: CASSPLRTDSTDTQYF.

The chain uses TRBV9 and TRBJ1-2, with D hard to call. Trimming removed 4 bases at V and 2 bases at J, with 15 bases between. Germline loops: CDR1 SGDLS, CDR2 YYNGEE. The length of the CDR3 is 15 residues. CDR3 coding DNA: TGTGCCAGCAGCCCCCAGACTCAACTCAACTATGGCTACACCTTC. As protein: CASSPQTQLNYGYTF.

The rearrangement uses TRBV21-1 and TRBJ1-2. TRBV21-1 is classified as a pseudogene. This CDR3 is built from 13 residues. The CDR3 protein is CVSSRRANYGYTF. The CDR3 DNA reads TGTGTCAGCAGCAGACGGGCAAACTATGGCTACACCTTC.

This clonotype occurred a few times. At one end, the junction sequence differs from germline, possibly due to a read error. The chain carries TRBV7-7 and TRBJ1-1; D not certain. The germline gives CDR1 SSHAT, CDR2 FNYEAQ (reference sequence). The CDR3 totals 11 residues. CDR3 in DNA: TGTGCTAGCAGCGGAGTGCCTGAAGCTTTCTTT. Translating it yields CASSGVPEAFF.

This clonotype was seen repeatedly, ten times or more. This chain links TRBV5-4 with TRBJ2-5, with 10 nucleotides matching TRBD1. V trimming: 0 bases; J trimming: 5 bases; junction bases outside the gene matches: 4. Germline assignment: CDR1 SGHNT and CDR2 YYREEE (reference sequence). CDR3 length: 15 amino acids. The CDR3 DNA reads as TGTGCCAGCAGCTTGGAGGGGACAGGGGTTGAGACCCAGTACTTC. This encodes CASSLEGTGVETQYF.